The clone carrying this TCR beta chain appeared once. Its target is unknown. This sample stems from a study of graft-versus-host responses after intestinal transplantation. On the study more broadly: Recipients had transplants, and these were multivisceral, liver-intestinal, or isolated intestinal.

General observations from the study: Detection of GvH clones occurred in recipient marrow, and some had their first appearance in ileum or blood.

Libraries were prepared by immunoSEQ multiplex PCR; TCRdb keeps only in-frame clonotypes and omits some of them. The table records 81,000 or so clones, just under 95% of them present only once. This CDR3 has 15 residues. V lost 3 bases to trimming and J lost 3 bases; unmatched junction nucleotides: 6. CDR1 and CDR2 (germline): SGHAT, FQNNGV. This clonotype was sampled from a human donor who was the organ donor for an intestinal transplant. This chain connects TRBV11-2 to TRBJ2-7, with TRBD1 identical over 9 bases. Sequenced here: unstimulated CD8+ T cells sorted from spleen or lymph node cells, sampled before transplant. CDR3 loop: CASSLGRQGVYEQYF. The DNA for the CDR3 is TGTGCCAGCAGCTTGGGTCGACAGGGGGTCTACGAGCAGTACTTC.